One and the same sample provided the 29 T cell receptor beta chains below, sequenced in a study of T cell responses to AZD1222 COVID-19 vaccine. Generated by immunoSEQ multiplex PCR, the TCRdb table keeps only in-frame clones and is missing some. The table has about 120,000 clones, 85% to 90% seen once; the top ten hold just over 9.5%. This material consisted of peripheral blood, taken on day 0 of AZD1222 vaccination. The receptors here all came from an adult in good health.

The CDR3 coding sequence is TGTGCCAGCTCACTAACTCCCGGGACAGGGTATGAAAAACTGTTTTTT. Protein product: CASSLTPGTGYEKLFF. The J gene is TRBJ1-4, the V gene TRBV18; 9 bases are a match to TRBD1. Germline-derived CDR1 and CDR2 are KGHSH and LQKENI. This CDR3 is 16 amino acids long. With 4 bases clipped from V and 6 bases from J, the junction kept 9 bases outside the gene matches.

The rearrangement links TRBV19 to TRBJ2-3, with a possible D match to TRBD1 (5 bases). The CDR3 extends over 16 amino acids. Trimming took 1 base from V and 4 from J, leaving 15 bases between them. The germline CDR1 and CDR2 sequences are LNHDA and SQIVND (reference sequence). The CDR3 is CASSIVGPLGADTQYF. CDR3 nucleotides: TGTGCCAGTAGTATAGTAGGGCCCCTAGGGGCAGATACGCAGTATTTT.

V usage is TRBV5-1 and J usage is TRBJ2-1; a possible D gene is TRBD1 (5 bases). This CDR3 contains 16 residues. CDR1 SGHRS and CDR2 YFSETQ come from the germline V gene. V lost 4 bases and J 0 bases, leaving 14 bases between the germline ends. The CDR3 reads CASSENGRASYNEQFF. The CDR3 DNA reads TGCGCCAGCAGCGAGAATGGCAGGGCCTCCTACAATGAGCAGTTCTTC.

This chain links TRBV7-8 with TRBJ2-7; D is undetermined. Trimming shortened V by 2 bases and J by 3 bases, and 5 bases separated the two germline ends. CDR1 SGHVS and CDR2 FQNEAQ come from the germline V gene. There are 12 residues in the CDR3. The CDR3 coding sequence is TGTGCCAGCAGCTTATCATTCTACGAGCAGTACTTC. Its translation: CASSLSFYEQYF.

V gene TRBV19 combines with J gene TRBJ2-5, with 11 bases that match TRBD2. After removal of 6 bases from V and 5 bases from J, the junction contained 8 bases not matched to a gene. The length of the CDR3 is 15 residues. The V gene's germline CDR1 is LNHDA and CDR2 SQIVND (reference sequence). The DNA for the CDR3 is TGTGCCAGTAGGGGACTAGCGGACCTCCGGGAGACCCAGTACTTC. It codes for CASRGLADLRETQYF.

The chain is built from TRBV25-1 and TRBJ1-4; 7 bases agree with TRBD1. The J segment lost 4 bases and the V segment lost 2 bases, leaving 13 bases of the junction unmatched. The CDR3 length is 18 residues. CDR1 is MGHDK and CDR2 is SYGVNS in the germline V gene. CDR3 protein: CASSERGLRGQINEKLFF. CDR3 coding DNA: TGTGCCAGCAGTGAAAGAGGGCTCAGGGGACAGATTAATGAAAAACTGTTTTTT.

The rearrangement uses TRBV29-1 and TRBJ1-4, with D uncertain. Deletions cut 7 bases from V and 6 bases from J, with 12 bases between. The CDR3 consists of 12 residues. Germline CDR1 is SQVTM and CDR2 is ANQGSEA. CDR3 in amino acids: CSAYGLDEKLFF. CDR3 DNA sequence: TGCAGCGCTTACGGTCTCGATGAAAAACTGTTTTTT.

This rearrangement joins TRBV9 to TRBJ2-6; D is unclear. Germline V gives CDR1 SGDLS, CDR2 YYNGEE. V dropped 2 bases and J dropped 0 bases, with 6 bases sitting between them. This CDR3 has 15 residues. The CDR3 nucleotides are TGTGCCAGCAGCGTTGGTAACTCTGGGGCCAACGTCCTGACTTTC. Protein product: CASSVGNSGANVLTF.

This chain joins TRBV19 and TRBJ2-7; 7 bases line up with TRBD2. Germline-derived CDR1 and CDR2 are LNHDA and SQIVND (reference sequence). The trim removed 5 bases at V and 6 bases at J, leaving 7 bases unmatched. This CDR3 has 13 amino acids. The CDR3 reads CASSGLVSREQYF. In DNA, the CDR3 is TGTGCCAGTAGTGGACTAGTATCGCGCGAGCAGTACTTC.

This clone was recorded only once. This chain connects TRBV18 to TRBJ1-2; the match to TRBD1 covers 10 bases. Germline values: CDR1 KGHSH, CDR2 LQKENI. Unmatched junction bases numbered 10, after V lost 2 bases and J lost 4 bases. The CDR3 contains 17 residues. CDR3: CASSPTETGGAGYGYTF. The CDR3, as DNA: TGTGCCAGCTCACCAACGGAGACAGGGGGCGCAGGCTATGGCTACACCTTC.

V usage is TRBV28 and J usage is TRBJ1-2; D gene ambiguous. Germline V gives CDR1 MDHEN, CDR2 SYDVKM. This CDR3 contains 11 residues. The V end lost 4 bases, the J end lost 0 bases, and 0 bases lay between the germline ends. Written as DNA, the CDR3 is TGTGCCAGCAGTTCTAACTATGGCTACACCTTC. This gives the protein CASSSNYGYTF.

The chain has TRBV7-3 and TRBJ2-5, with unresolved D. Looked up from germline, CDR1 is SGHTA and CDR2 is FQGTGA. V lost 3 bases and J lost 2, with 7 bases in between. The CDR3 consists of 13 residues. The CDR3: CASSLVRQETQYF. The CDR3, as DNA: TGTGCCAGCAGCTTGGTTCGTCAAGAGACCCAGTACTTC.

V and J are TRBV3-1 (or the pseudogene TRBV3-2) and TRBJ1-1, with a weak D call TRBD1 (5 bases). The V and J ends lost 1 base and 8 bases respectively, with 14 bases between them. Germline-derived CDR1 and CDR2 are LGHDT and YNNKEL (reference sequence). CDR3 length: 14 amino acids. DNA for the CDR3: TGTGCCAGCAGCCAAGGGTGGGAGGGGATCGAAGCTTTCTTT. Translated: CASSQGWEGIEAFF.

This chain connects TRBV7-6 to TRBJ2-3; 8 bases align to TRBD2. V gave up 3 bases and J gave up 2 bases; unmatched junction bases: 4. The CDR3 is made up of 15 amino acids. The germline V gene encodes CDR1 SGHVS and CDR2 FNYEAQ. DNA for the CDR3: TGTGCCAGCAGCTTCGGCGGGGGGAACACAGATACGCAGTATTTT. It is translated as CASSFGGGNTDTQYF.

The V gene is TRBV3-1 (or the pseudogene TRBV3-2), the J gene TRBJ2-2, with 10 bases identical to TRBD2. V lost 1 base, J lost 4 bases, and 6 bases stayed unmatched. The germline V gene has CDR1 LGHDT and CDR2 YNNKEL (reference sequence). CDR3 length: 17 residues. CDR3 amino acids: CASSQAGLASFTGELFF. The CDR3, as DNA: TGTGCCAGCAGCCAAGCGGGACTAGCGTCGTTCACCGGGGAGCTGTTTTTT.

The rearrangement uses TRBV19 and TRBJ2-6, with TRBD1 matching 8 bases. The CDR3 runs 18 residues. Germline CDR1 and CDR2: LNHDA and SQIVND (reference sequence). Unmatched junction bases numbered 14, after V lost 10 bases and J lost 0 bases. The CDR3 DNA reads TGTGCCACCACTGAGGAAGGACAGGGAGGCTCTGGGGCCAACGTCCTGACTTTC. Its translation is CATTEEGQGGSGANVLTF. Drawing the rest from reference TRBV19 and TRBJ2-6, the complete variable domain is DGGITQSPKYLFRKEGQNVTLSCEQNLNHDAMYWYRQDPGQGLRLIYYSQIVNDFQKGDIAEGYSVSREKKESFPLTVTSAQKNPTAFYLCATTEEGQGGSGANVLTFGAGSRLTVL.

The rearrangement joins TRBV6-5 to TRBJ2-7; 8 nucleotides match TRBD2. With V trimmed by 5 bases and J by 5 bases, 8 bases remained unmatched. The V gene's germline CDR1 is MNHEY and CDR2 SVGAGI. This CDR3 is 14 amino acids long. The CDR3 spells CASSPGTSDHEQYF. The CDR3 DNA reads as TGTGCCAGCAGTCCTGGGACTAGTGATCACGAGCAGTACTTC.

The rearrangement links TRBV4-3 to TRBJ2-2; TRBD2 matches at 9 bases. The CDR3 covers 20 residues. The V gene end was trimmed by 0 bases and the J gene end by 0 bases; junction bases not matched to a gene: 11. CDR1 LGHNA and CDR2 YSLEER come from the germline V gene. CDR3 in DNA: TGCGCCAGCAGCCAAGACCCGCTCTTTCTAGCGGGGCCGAACACCGGGGAGCTGTTTTTT. Residues: CASSQDPLFLAGPNTGELFF.

The chain joins TRBV27 to TRBJ2-1; 8 bases map to TRBD2. CDR3 length: 19 residues. Germline trimming cut 5 bases from V and 1 base from J; bases unmatched to any gene: 16. Germline CDR1 and CDR2: MNHEY and SMNVEV (reference sequence). CDR3 protein: CASSPLVGRAARSYNEQFF. CDR3 in DNA: TGTGCCAGCAGTCCCCTCGTCGGGAGGGCCGCCCGGTCCTACAATGAGCAGTTCTTC.

The chain uses TRBV12-3 or TRBV12-4 and TRBJ2-1, with a possible D match to TRBD1 (7 bases). CDR3 length equals 12 residues. Trimming took 5 bases from V and 10 from J, leaving 12 bases between them. CDR3 in DNA: TGTGCCAGCAGTCCTGGAGGGGGCGAGCAGTTCTTC. Residues: CASSPGGGEQFF.

DNA of the CDR3: TGTGCCAGCAGCTTAACCACTACGAGGGATTACACCGGGGAGCTGTTTTTT. This encodes CASSLTTTRDYTGELFF. This sequence joins TRBV7-9 and TRBJ2-2, with D perhaps TRBD2 (5 bases). From germline, CDR1 is SEHNR and CDR2 FQNEAQ (reference sequence). V shed 2 bases and J shed 3 bases, with 16 bases lying between them. This CDR3 has 17 residues.

A single count supports this clone. V is TRBV30 and J is TRBJ1-2; maybe TRBD1 (6 bases). With 0 bases removed from V and 4 bases from J, the gap between germline ends came to 12 bases. The CDR3 extends over 14 amino acids. CDR1 is GTSNPN and CDR2 is SVGIG in the germline V gene (reference sequence). CDR3 bases: TGTGCCTGGAGTGTAAGGGGGGCGGGCTATGGCTACACCTTC. Protein sequence: CAWSVRGAGYGYTF.

This clone was detected only a few times. The chain recombines TRBV18 with TRBJ1-5; TRBD1 matches 8 bases. V lost 3 bases to trimming and J lost 0 bases; unmatched junction nucleotides: 7. This CDR3 comprises 17 residues. Germline V gene sequence: CDR1 KGHSH, CDR2 LQKENI. CDR3 region: CASSPFGTGNSNQPQHF. The CDR3 region has the DNA TGTGCCAGCTCACCTTTCGGGACAGGAAATAGCAATCAGCCCCAGCATTTT.

DNA for the CDR3: TGTGCCAGCAGCTTGACTAGCGGGGGGACCTTCACCGGGGAGCTGTTTTTT. Translated: CASSLTSGGTFTGELFF. The chain recombines TRBV7-6 with TRBJ2-2; TRBD2 aligns across 13 bases. The V segment lost 3 bases and the J segment 4 bases; nucleotides outside the gene matches: 5. The CDR3 sequence is 17 residues long. Germline CDR1 and CDR2: SGHVS and FNYEAQ. The full variable domain, completed using reference TRBV7-6 and TRBJ2-2, is GAGVSQSPRYKVTKRGQDVALRCDPISGHVSLYWYRQALGQGPEFLTYFNYEAQQDKSGLPNDRFSAERPEGSISTLTIQRTEQRDSAMYRCASSLTSGGTFTGELFFGEGSRLTVL.

CDR3 region: CASSLDNTEAFF. As DNA, the CDR3 is TGTGCCAGCAGCTTAGACAACACTGAAGCTTTCTTT. The J gene is TRBJ1-1, the V gene TRBV7-9; unclear D gene. Germline CDR1 SEHNR, CDR2 FQNEAQ (reference sequence). Trimming shortened V by 1 base and J by 2 bases, and 2 bases separated the two germline ends. The CDR3 runs 12 residues.

The chain employs TRBV6-5 and TRBJ2-7; weak D call: TRBD2 (5 bases). V lost 5 bases to trimming and J lost 7 bases, with 18 bases between them. The CDR3 is 14 amino acids. Germline lookup yields CDR1 MNHEY and CDR2 SVGAGI. The DNA of the CDR3 is TGTGCCAGCAGTAGGCTGCTGGAGGTGGGAGAGCAGTACTTC. Amino acid sequence: CASSRLLEVGEQYF.

The chain couples TRBV7-2 to TRBJ1-5; tentatively, D is TRBD1 (5 bases). V lost 5 bases to trimming and J lost 0 bases, with 14 bases between them. This CDR3 has 16 amino acids. Germline values: CDR1 SGHTA, CDR2 FQGNSA. As DNA, the CDR3 is TGTGCCAGCAGCCCCGGAGCAGGGAATAGCAATCAGCCCCAGCATTTT. Translating it yields CASSPGAGNSNQPQHF.

This clone was observed a few times. The rearrangement links TRBV28 to TRBJ1-2; D is perhaps TRBD1 (6 bases). The CDR3 covers 15 residues. Germline V gives CDR1 MDHEN, CDR2 SYDVKM. Trimming pared 2 bases from V and 1 base from J, leaving 11 bases between. The CDR3 sequence: CASSLPSQGNYGYTF. CDR3 bases: TGTGCCAGCAGTTTACCCTCACAGGGTAACTATGGCTACACCTTC.

The chain is built from TRBV28 and TRBJ1-3, with D unclear. The V gene lost 1 base and the J gene lost 0 bases, with 13 bases spanning the gap. This CDR3 has 17 amino acids. Germline V lookup: CDR1 MDHEN, CDR2 SYDVKM. CDR3 nucleotide sequence: TGTGCCAGCAGTTTATCCATAGGGATGAGCTCTGGAAACACCATATATTTT. Protein product: CASSLSIGMSSGNTIYF.